The rows below give T cell receptor beta chains drawn from one sample of a study of control samples from healthy donors and cancer patients. Sequencing used immunoSEQ multiplex PCR; TCRdb keeps in-frame clones, though not all of them. Of 120,000 to 150,000 clones in the sample, more than 90% were seen once. The sequenced material came from blood. The source is a man younger than 40 in good health. Both conserved end residues are part of each CDR3. Fields, in order: V gene, D gene, J gene, CDR3 length, clone size, CDR3 protein, CDR3 DNA. The D gene is left open where the match is weak. Not every row has a clone size; where given, it reads once, few, many or a size class.

v_call: TRBV4-1
d_call: NA
j_call: TRBJ1-2
cdr3_length: 15
clone_size: NA
cdr3_aa: CASSQEGGLHYGYTF
cdr3_nt: TGCGCCAGCAGCCAAGAGGGGGGGCTGCACTATGGCTACACCTTC

v_call: TRBV9
d_call: TRBD2
j_call: TRBJ2-4
cdr3_length: 16
clone_size: NA
cdr3_aa: CASSVGGREAKNIQYF
cdr3_nt: TGTGCCAGCAGCGTAGGAGGGCGGGAGGCCAAAAACATTCAGTACTTC

v_call: TRBV27
d_call: TRBD2
j_call: TRBJ2-1
cdr3_length: 15
clone_size: NA
cdr3_aa: CASRYAHGTSVEQFF
cdr3_nt: TGTGCCAGCAGATATGCCCATGGGACTAGCGTTGAGCAGTTCTTC

v_call: TRBV5-1
d_call: NA
j_call: TRBJ1-2
cdr3_length: 13
clone_size: NA
cdr3_aa: CASSLGQNNGYTF
cdr3_nt: TGCGCCAGCAGCCTGGGGCAGAACAATGGCTACACCTTC

v_call: TRBV4-2
d_call: TRBD2
j_call: TRBJ2-2
cdr3_length: 16
clone_size: NA
cdr3_aa: CASSPGLAGGDGELFF
cdr3_nt: TGTGCCAGCAGCCCGGGACTAGCGGGGGGGGACGGGGAGCTGTTTTTT

v_call: TRBV9
d_call: NA
j_call: TRBJ1-6
cdr3_length: 13
clone_size: NA
cdr3_aa: CASRRGYNSPLHF
cdr3_nt: TGTGCCAGTCGGAGGGGGTATAATTCACCCCTCCACTTT

v_call: TRBV2
d_call: NA
j_call: TRBJ1-1
cdr3_length: 10
clone_size: NA
cdr3_aa: CASRAMHAFF
cdr3_nt: TGTGCCAGCAGGGCGATGCATGCTTTCTTT

v_call: TRBV5-1
d_call: NA
j_call: TRBJ2-1
cdr3_length: 16
clone_size: NA
cdr3_aa: CASSLGLRGAYNEQFF
cdr3_nt: TGCGCCAGCAGCCTTGGACTGCGGGGTGCCTACAATGAGCAGTTCTTC

v_call: TRBV30
d_call: NA
j_call: TRBJ2-2
cdr3_length: 15
clone_size: NA
cdr3_aa: CAWRPIGAKGGELFF
cdr3_nt: TGTGCCTGGAGACCTATCGGGGCGAAAGGTGGGGAGCTGTTTTTT

v_call: TRBV5-1
d_call: TRBD1
j_call: TRBJ1-6
cdr3_length: 17
clone_size: NA
cdr3_aa: CASSLQIQGSGNSPLHF
cdr3_nt: TGCGCCAGCAGCTTACAAATACAGGGGTCGGGCAATTCACCCCTCCACTTT

v_call: TRBV10-2
d_call: NA
j_call: TRBJ2-1
cdr3_length: 15
clone_size: NA
cdr3_aa: CASSESRTVDNEQFF
cdr3_nt: TGCGCCAGCAGTGAGTCGAGGACAGTTGACAATGAGCAGTTCTTC

v_call: TRBV5-4
d_call: TRBD1
j_call: TRBJ2-7
cdr3_length: 14
clone_size: once
cdr3_aa: CASSRGTGNDEQYF
cdr3_nt: TGTGCCAGCAGCAGGGGGACAGGTAACGACGAGCAGTACTTC

v_call: TRBV3-1/TRBV3-2
d_call: TRBD2
j_call: TRBJ2-1
cdr3_length: 15
clone_size: NA
cdr3_aa: CASSPGTSGDGEQFF
cdr3_nt: TGTGCCAGCAGCCCCGGGACTAGCGGGGATGGTGAGCAGTTCTTC

v_call: TRBV10-3
d_call: TRBD1
j_call: TRBJ2-3
cdr3_length: 17
clone_size: NA
cdr3_aa: CAISVSGGAVSTDTQYF
cdr3_nt: TGTGCCATCAGTGTATCAGGGGGCGCGGTGAGCACAGATACGCAGTATTTT

v_call: TRBV3-1/TRBV3-2
d_call: TRBD2
j_call: TRBJ2-1
cdr3_length: 15
clone_size: once
cdr3_aa: CASSHLAGGEYEQFF
cdr3_nt: TGTGCCAGCAGCCACCTAGCGGGGGGTGAATATGAGCAGTTCTTC

v_call: TRBV27
d_call: TRBD2
j_call: TRBJ2-7
cdr3_length: 15
clone_size: NA
cdr3_aa: CASRRAGGLGYEQYF
cdr3_nt: TGTGCCAGCAGGCGAGCGGGGGGCCTGGGCTACGAGCAGTACTTC

v_call: TRBV7-9
d_call: NA
j_call: TRBJ1-6
cdr3_length: 13
clone_size: NA
cdr3_aa: CASSVQGYSPLHF
cdr3_nt: TGTGCCAGCAGCGTACAGGGTTATTCACCCCTCCACTTT

v_call: TRBV11-2
d_call: TRBD1
j_call: TRBJ1-1
cdr3_length: 16
clone_size: NA
cdr3_aa: CASSFPTGRGNTEAFF
cdr3_nt: TGTGCCAGCAGCTTCCCGACAGGGCGAGGGAACACTGAAGCTTTCTTT

v_call: TRBV28
d_call: NA
j_call: TRBJ1-4
cdr3_length: 16
clone_size: NA
cdr3_aa: CASSLGWGTANEKLFF
cdr3_nt: TGTGCCAGCAGTTTAGGGTGGGGCACGGCTAATGAAAAACTGTTTTTT

v_call: TRBV30
d_call: TRBD2
j_call: TRBJ2-1
cdr3_length: 18
clone_size: NA
cdr3_aa: CALDGLTSGGAAYNEQFF
cdr3_nt: TGTGCCTTGGACGGTCTGACTAGCGGGGGGGCAGCCTACAATGAGCAGTTCTTC

v_call: TRBV9
d_call: TRBD2
j_call: TRBJ2-3
cdr3_length: 15
clone_size: NA
cdr3_aa: CASSSSGGPGDTQYF
cdr3_nt: TGTGCCAGCAGTTCTAGCGGGGGGCCAGGAGATACGCAGTATTTT

v_call: TRBV27
d_call: NA
j_call: TRBJ2-3
cdr3_length: 11
clone_size: NA
cdr3_aa: CASSRGDTQYF
cdr3_nt: TGTGCCAGCAGCCGAGGGGATACGCAGTATTTT

v_call: TRBV7-9
d_call: TRBD1
j_call: TRBJ2-2
cdr3_length: 15
clone_size: NA
cdr3_aa: CASSFQGAPTGELFF
cdr3_nt: TGTGCCAGCAGCTTCCAGGGGGCGCCCACCGGGGAGCTGTTTTTT

v_call: TRBV19
d_call: NA
j_call: TRBJ1-3
cdr3_length: 16
clone_size: NA
cdr3_aa: CASSGLRASSGNTIYF
cdr3_nt: TGTGCCAGTAGCGGTTTGAGGGCCTCCTCTGGAAACACCATATATTTT

v_call: TRBV2
d_call: TRBD1
j_call: TRBJ1-5
cdr3_length: 14
clone_size: NA
cdr3_aa: CASTEAGGEQPQHF
cdr3_nt: TGTGCCAGCACGGAGGCAGGGGGCGAGCAGCCCCAGCATTTT

v_call: TRBV7-8
d_call: TRBD1
j_call: TRBJ2-7
cdr3_length: 13
clone_size: NA
cdr3_aa: CASRDPDRAEQYF
cdr3_nt: TGTGCCAGCAGGGATCCGGACAGGGCCGAGCAGTACTTC

v_call: TRBV5-4
d_call: NA
j_call: TRBJ2-4
cdr3_length: 16
clone_size: once
cdr3_aa: CASSLEGWRAKNIQYF
cdr3_nt: TGTGCCAGCAGCTTGGAAGGGTGGAGGGCCAAAAACATTCAGTACTTC

v_call: TRBV6-6
d_call: NA
j_call: TRBJ2-3
cdr3_length: 16
clone_size: NA
cdr3_aa: CASSFPLAESSDTQYF
cdr3_nt: TGTGCCAGCAGTTTCCCACTAGCCGAGTCTTCAGATACGCAGTATTTT

v_call: TRBV11-2
d_call: NA
j_call: TRBJ2-3
cdr3_length: 15
clone_size: NA
cdr3_aa: CASSLGGPSTDTQYF
cdr3_nt: TGTGCCAGCAGCTTAGGGGGGCCCAGCACAGATACGCAGTATTTT

v_call: TRBV29-1
d_call: NA
j_call: TRBJ1-3
cdr3_length: 16
clone_size: NA
cdr3_aa: CSVAGDPGYSGNTIYF
cdr3_nt: TGCAGCGTTGCAGGGGACCCCGGTTACTCTGGAAACACCATATATTTT

v_call: TRBV7-9
d_call: TRBD1
j_call: TRBJ1-2
cdr3_length: 16
clone_size: NA
cdr3_aa: CASSLGTGGSLLGYTF
cdr3_nt: TGTGCCAGCAGCCTTGGGACAGGGGGATCTCTCCTAGGCTACACCTTC

v_call: TRBV3-1/TRBV3-2
d_call: TRBD2
j_call: TRBJ2-3
cdr3_length: 16
clone_size: NA
cdr3_aa: CASSPWGLAGTDTQYF
cdr3_nt: TGTGCCAGCAGCCCTTGGGGACTAGCGGGCACAGATACGCAGTATTTT

v_call: TRBV27
d_call: TRBD2
j_call: TRBJ2-7
cdr3_length: 14
clone_size: NA
cdr3_aa: CASSFGGGGHEQYF
cdr3_nt: TGTGCCAGCAGTTTCGGGGGGGGCGGGCACGAGCAGTACTTC

v_call: TRBV2
d_call: NA
j_call: TRBJ2-4
cdr3_length: 13
clone_size: NA
cdr3_aa: CASSLSAKNIQYF
cdr3_nt: TGTGCCAGCAGTCTGTCTGCCAAAAACATTCAGTACTTC

v_call: TRBV5-1
d_call: NA
j_call: TRBJ2-7
cdr3_length: 13
clone_size: NA
cdr3_aa: CASSLRDIYEQYF
cdr3_nt: TGCGCCAGCAGTCTCCGGGACATATACGAGCAGTACTTC

v_call: TRBV7-9
d_call: NA
j_call: TRBJ2-1
cdr3_length: 14
clone_size: NA
cdr3_aa: CASSLHLREYEQFF
cdr3_nt: TGTGCCAGCAGCCTCCACCTCAGGGAATATGAGCAGTTCTTC

v_call: TRBV3-1/TRBV3-2
d_call: NA
j_call: TRBJ1-4
cdr3_length: 15
clone_size: NA
cdr3_aa: CASSQDKGTNEKLFF
cdr3_nt: TGTGCCAGCAGCCAAGATAAGGGGACTAATGAAAAACTGTTTTTT

v_call: TRBV9
d_call: NA
j_call: TRBJ2-1
cdr3_length: 16
clone_size: NA
cdr3_aa: CASSVAFGDSYNEQFF
cdr3_nt: TGTGCCAGCAGCGTAGCTTTCGGGGACTCCTACAATGAGCAGTTCTTC

v_call: TRBV7-3
d_call: NA
j_call: TRBJ1-1
cdr3_length: 15
clone_size: NA
cdr3_aa: CASSLTPKGNTEAFF
cdr3_nt: TGTGCCAGCAGCTTAACGCCCAAGGGTAACACTGAAGCTTTCTTT

v_call: TRBV30
d_call: NA
j_call: TRBJ1-2
cdr3_length: 12
clone_size: NA
cdr3_aa: CAWGRGGYGYTF
cdr3_nt: TGTGCCTGGGGGAGAGGAGGCTATGGCTACACCTTC

v_call: TRBV7-9
d_call: NA
j_call: TRBJ2-1
cdr3_length: 14
clone_size: NA
cdr3_aa: CASSLDRAGNEQFF
cdr3_nt: TGTGCCAGCAGCTTAGACAGGGCTGGGAATGAGCAGTTCTTC

v_call: TRBV5-4
d_call: NA
j_call: TRBJ1-2
cdr3_length: 13
clone_size: NA
cdr3_aa: CASRPGFGYGYTF
cdr3_nt: TGTGCCAGCAGACCAGGGTTTGGCTATGGCTACACCTTC

v_call: TRBV7-8
d_call: NA
j_call: TRBJ2-2
cdr3_length: 12
clone_size: NA
cdr3_aa: CASSRDRGELFF
cdr3_nt: TGTGCCAGCAGCCGGGACCGCGGGGAGCTGTTTTTT

v_call: TRBV27
d_call: NA
j_call: TRBJ1-6
cdr3_length: 17
clone_size: NA
cdr3_aa: CASSFTRNPVRDSPLHF
cdr3_nt: TGTGCCAGCAGTTTTACACGTAATCCCGTCCGTGATTCACCCCTCCACTTT

v_call: TRBV7-2
d_call: NA
j_call: TRBJ1-5
cdr3_length: 14
clone_size: NA
cdr3_aa: CASSFPTGNQPQHF
cdr3_nt: TGTGCCAGCAGCTTCCCGACGGGCAATCAGCCCCAGCATTTT

v_call: TRBV27
d_call: NA
j_call: TRBJ1-5
cdr3_length: 13
clone_size: NA
cdr3_aa: CASSSAINQPQHF
cdr3_nt: TGTGCCAGCAGTTCAGCCATCAATCAGCCCCAGCATTTT

v_call: TRBV4-2
d_call: NA
j_call: TRBJ2-3
cdr3_length: 16
clone_size: NA
cdr3_aa: CASSQEGPGGTDTQYF
cdr3_nt: TGTGCCAGCAGCCAAGAAGGCCCAGGGGGCACAGATACGCAGTATTTT

v_call: TRBV5-1
d_call: NA
j_call: TRBJ2-1
cdr3_length: 15
clone_size: NA
cdr3_aa: CASSLGRTLFNEQFF
cdr3_nt: TGCGCCAGCAGCTTGGGTCGGACTCTATTCAATGAGCAGTTCTTC

v_call: TRBV9
d_call: TRBD2
j_call: TRBJ2-3
cdr3_length: 16
clone_size: NA
cdr3_aa: CASSESSGGVADTQYF
cdr3_nt: TGTGCCAGCAGCGAGTCTAGCGGGGGGGTGGCAGATACGCAGTATTTT

v_call: TRBV10-2
d_call: NA
j_call: TRBJ1-2
cdr3_length: 14
clone_size: NA
cdr3_aa: CASSEFWGADGYTF
cdr3_nt: TGCGCCAGCAGTGAATTTTGGGGGGCGGACGGCTACACCTTC

v_call: TRBV10-2
d_call: NA
j_call: TRBJ1-5
cdr3_length: 16
clone_size: NA
cdr3_aa: CASSDRTADSNQPQHF
cdr3_nt: TGCGCCAGCAGTGATAGGACAGCAGATAGCAATCAGCCCCAGCATTTT

v_call: TRBV10-1
d_call: TRBD1
j_call: TRBJ2-1
cdr3_length: 13
clone_size: NA
cdr3_aa: CASSEYRGNEQFF
cdr3_nt: TGCGCCAGCAGTGAGTACAGGGGAAATGAGCAGTTCTTC

v_call: TRBV6-1
d_call: NA
j_call: TRBJ1-6
cdr3_length: 17
clone_size: NA
cdr3_aa: CASSELDRSSYNSPLHF
cdr3_nt: TGTGCCAGCAGTGAACTAGACCGCAGCTCCTATAATTCACCCCTCCACTTT

v_call: TRBV5-1
d_call: NA
j_call: TRBJ1-3
cdr3_length: 15
clone_size: NA
cdr3_aa: CASSLDINSGNTIYF
cdr3_nt: TGCGCCAGCAGCTTGGACATTAACTCTGGAAACACCATATATTTT

v_call: TRBV9
d_call: NA
j_call: TRBJ2-1
cdr3_length: 14
clone_size: NA
cdr3_aa: CASSADPSYNEQFF
cdr3_nt: TGTGCCAGCAGCGCCGACCCTTCCTACAATGAGCAGTTCTTC

v_call: TRBV5-1
d_call: TRBD1
j_call: TRBJ1-4
cdr3_length: 15
clone_size: NA
cdr3_aa: CASSARQGAREKLFF
cdr3_nt: TGCGCCAGCAGCGCCCGACAGGGGGCTCGAGAAAAACTGTTTTTT

v_call: TRBV29-1
d_call: NA
j_call: TRBJ1-5
cdr3_length: 15
clone_size: NA
cdr3_aa: CSAVVGLTSNQPQHF
cdr3_nt: TGCAGCGCGGTCGTGGGGCTTACTAGCAATCAGCCCCAGCATTTT

v_call: TRBV19
d_call: NA
j_call: TRBJ1-6
cdr3_length: 16
clone_size: NA
cdr3_aa: CASSIEAGAAFSPLHF
cdr3_nt: TGTGCCAGTAGTATAGAGGCAGGGGCAGCCTTTTCACCCCTCCACTTT

v_call: TRBV7-2
d_call: NA
j_call: TRBJ2-2
cdr3_length: 17
clone_size: NA
cdr3_aa: CASSPRVGTTNTGELFF
cdr3_nt: TGTGCCAGCAGCCCTCGGGTCGGGACAACGAACACCGGGGAGCTGTTTTTT

v_call: TRBV12-3/TRBV12-4
d_call: NA
j_call: TRBJ1-1
cdr3_length: 13
clone_size: NA
cdr3_aa: CASTLMGAPEAFF
cdr3_nt: TGTGCCAGCACACTAATGGGGGCTCCTGAAGCTTTCTTT